Listed below are T cell receptor beta chains from one sample, sequenced in a study of graft-versus-host responses after intestinal transplantation. Profiled with immunoSEQ multiplex PCR; TCRdb holds only in-frame clones, not every one. The sample comprises over 85,000 clones, around 95% of which are singletons, and around 0.49% rests with the top ten. Antigens of these TCRs are unknown. The material sequenced was unstimulated CD8+ T cells sorted from spleen or lymph node cells, taken before intestinal transplant. Every receptor here comes from a human donor who received an intestinal transplant. Each CDR3 is given with its conserved first and last residue. The order of the fields is V gene, D gene, J gene, clone size, CDR3 DNA, CDR3 protein. D genes are given only for firm matches. Clone sizes are given selectively: once, few, many, or a class where the clone is expanded.

TRBV7-8	.	TRBJ2-2	once	TGTGCCAGCAGCACCCCGGGGCAAGGTCACGGGGAGCTGTTTTTT	CASSTPGQGHGELFF
TRBV5-8	TRBD1	TRBJ2-7	few	TGTGCCAGCAGCCAGGGACAGACCTACGAGCAGTACTTC	CASSQGQTYEQYF
TRBV7-9	TRBD2	TRBJ2-7	.	TGTGCCAGCAGCTTCGGCTCTAGCGGGGGATACGAGCAGTACTTC	CASSFGSSGGYEQYF
TRBV7-9	TRBD2	TRBJ2-7	.	TGTGCCAGCAGCATTCCCCGGACTAGCGGGAGGGTTGAGCAGTACTTC	CASSIPRTSGRVEQYF
TRBV27	.	TRBJ2-1	.	TGTGCCAGCAGTCCTAGCGCTGGGACCAATGAGCAGTTCTTC	CASSPSAGTNEQFF
TRBV25-1	TRBD1	TRBJ2-2	once	TGTGCCAGCAGTGACAAAATGGGGGGACAGGGAATGACCGGGGAGCTGTTTTTT	CASSDKMGGQGMTGELFF
TRBV7-2	.	TRBJ2-1	.	TGTGCCAGCAGCTTAGGGGGCGGTGTCAATGAGCAGTTCTTC	CASSLGGGVNEQFF
TRBV2	TRBD2	TRBJ2-3	.	TGTGCCAGCAGTGTGTCGACTAGCGGGAGGTTGGCGCAGTATTTT	CASSVSTSGRLAQYF
TRBV9	TRBD1	TRBJ1-2	.	TGTGCCAGCAGCGTAGCTGGGACAGCGCCTTATGGCTACACCTTC	CASSVAGTAPYGYTF
TRBV29-1	TRBD1	TRBJ2-1	.	TGCAGCGTTGATTTCCGGGACAGGGGCAATGAGCAGTTCTTC	CSVDFRDRGNEQFF
TRBV7-6	TRBD2	TRBJ2-3	.	TGTGCCAGCAGCCCTAGCGGGAGTTTCGATACGCAGTATTTT	CASSPSGSFDTQYF
TRBV29-1	TRBD2	TRBJ2-7	.	TGCAGCGTTAGGGGAGGGCCCTCCTACGAGCAGTACTTC	CSVRGGPSYEQYF
TRBV19	.	TRBJ1-1	.	TGTGCCAGTAGTACCCGGGCCAGCCTTGAAGCTTTCTTT	CASSTRASLEAFF
TRBV19	.	TRBJ2-7	.	TGTGCCAGTAGTTTTCTGGGGGGCTCCTACGAGCAGTACTTC	CASSFLGGSYEQYF
TRBV9	TRBD1	TRBJ1-1	.	TGTGCCAGCAGCGCGGGACAGTTGAACACTGAAGCTTTCTTT	CASSAGQLNTEAFF